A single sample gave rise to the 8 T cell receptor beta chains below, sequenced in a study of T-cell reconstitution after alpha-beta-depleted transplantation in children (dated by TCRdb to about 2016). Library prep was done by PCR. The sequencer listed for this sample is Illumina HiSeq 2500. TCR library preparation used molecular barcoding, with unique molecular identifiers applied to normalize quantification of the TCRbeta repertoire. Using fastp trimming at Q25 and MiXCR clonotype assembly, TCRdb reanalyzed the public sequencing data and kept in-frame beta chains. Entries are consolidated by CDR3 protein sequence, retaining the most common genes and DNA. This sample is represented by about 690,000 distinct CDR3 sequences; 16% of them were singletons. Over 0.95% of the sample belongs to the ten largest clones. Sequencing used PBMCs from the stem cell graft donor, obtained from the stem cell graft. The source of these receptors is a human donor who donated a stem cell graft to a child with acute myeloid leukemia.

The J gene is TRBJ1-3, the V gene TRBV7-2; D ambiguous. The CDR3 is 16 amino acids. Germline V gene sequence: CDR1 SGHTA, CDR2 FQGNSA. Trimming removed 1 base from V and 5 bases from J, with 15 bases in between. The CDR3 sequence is CASSLGIRSGRNTIYF. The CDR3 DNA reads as TGTGCCAGCAGCTTAGGTATTCGGTCAGGACGAAACACCATATATTTT. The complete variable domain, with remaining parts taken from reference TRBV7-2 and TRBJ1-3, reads GAGVSQSPSNKVTEKGKDVELRCDPISGHTALYWYRQSLGQGLEFLIYFQGNSAPDKSGLPSDRFSAERTGGSVSTLTIQRTQQEDSAVYLCASSLGIRSGRNTIYFGEGSWLTVV.

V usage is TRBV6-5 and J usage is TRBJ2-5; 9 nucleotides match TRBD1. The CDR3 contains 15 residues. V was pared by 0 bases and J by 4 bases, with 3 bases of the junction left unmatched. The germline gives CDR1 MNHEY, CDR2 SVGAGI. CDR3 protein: CASSYSRQGVETQYF. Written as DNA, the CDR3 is TGTGCCAGCAGTTACTCGAGACAGGGGGTAGAGACCCAGTACTTC.

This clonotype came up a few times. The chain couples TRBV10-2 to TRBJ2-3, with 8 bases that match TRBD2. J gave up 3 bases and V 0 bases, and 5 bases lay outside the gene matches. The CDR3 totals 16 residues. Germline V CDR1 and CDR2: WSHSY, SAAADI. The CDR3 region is CASSESFAGGTDTQYF. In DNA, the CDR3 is TGCGCCAGCAGTGAGTCGTTTGCGGGGGGAACAGATACGCAGTATTTT.

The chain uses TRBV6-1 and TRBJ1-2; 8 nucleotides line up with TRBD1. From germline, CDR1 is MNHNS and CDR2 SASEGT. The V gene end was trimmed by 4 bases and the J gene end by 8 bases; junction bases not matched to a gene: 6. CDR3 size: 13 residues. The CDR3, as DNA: TGTGCCAGCAGTGTAACAGGGGGAGGCGGCTACACCTTC. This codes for CASSVTGGGGYTF.

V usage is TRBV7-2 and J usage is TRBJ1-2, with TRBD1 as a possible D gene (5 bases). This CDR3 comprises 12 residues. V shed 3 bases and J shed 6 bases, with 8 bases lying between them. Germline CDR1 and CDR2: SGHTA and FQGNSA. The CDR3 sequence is CASSFPTDGYTF. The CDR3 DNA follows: TGTGCCAGCAGCTTCCCGACAGATGGCTACACCTTC.

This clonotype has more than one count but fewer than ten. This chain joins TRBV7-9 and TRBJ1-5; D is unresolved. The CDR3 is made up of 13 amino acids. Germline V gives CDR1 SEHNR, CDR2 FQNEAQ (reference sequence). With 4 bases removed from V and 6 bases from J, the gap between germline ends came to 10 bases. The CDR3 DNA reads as TGTGCCAGCAGCTCAATTGGGAGTCAGCCCCAGCATTTT. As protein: CASSSIGSQPQHF.

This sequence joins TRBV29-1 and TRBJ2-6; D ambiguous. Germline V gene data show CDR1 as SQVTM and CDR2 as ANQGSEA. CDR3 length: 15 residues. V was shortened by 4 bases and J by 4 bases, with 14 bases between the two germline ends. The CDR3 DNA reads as TGCAGCGTTGCGTACAGCCCTTCGGGGGCCAACGTCCTGACTTTC. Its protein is CSVAYSPSGANVLTF.

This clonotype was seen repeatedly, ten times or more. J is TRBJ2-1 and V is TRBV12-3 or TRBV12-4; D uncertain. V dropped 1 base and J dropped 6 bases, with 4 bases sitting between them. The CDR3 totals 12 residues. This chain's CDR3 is CASSLDGNEQFF. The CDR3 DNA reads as TGTGCCAGCAGTTTAGACGGCAATGAGCAGTTCTTC.